This TCR beta chain was documented in a study of T-cell reconstitution after alpha-beta-depleted transplantation in children. The TCRbeta library incorporated unique molecular identifiers. TCRdb independently ran MiXCR on the PCR reads; one entry per CDR3 protein. The sample shows 530,000 or so distinct CDR3 sequences, 20% to 30% of them seen only once. A note on this clonotype: The antigen is unknown.

Study conclusions and caveats: In patients about two months after transplant, alpha-beta T cells reportedly arose from several hundred expanded graft clones. After transplant, high TCRbeta diversity at day 60 in some patients arose from surviving recipient T cells and thymic progenitors.

Sequenced material: PBMCs, taken before TCRalphabeta/CD19-depleted stem cell transplant. This clonotype was sampled from a boy under three years old with Wiskott-Aldrich syndrome, due to receive a stem cell transplant.

The CDR3 nucleotides are TGCAGTGCTAGGGCCCCCAGAGAATTAGAGACCCAGTACTTC. It yields the protein CSARAPRELETQYF. The chain carries TRBV20-1 and TRBJ2-5; D remains unclear. There are 14 residues in the CDR3. CDR1 is DFQATT, CDR2 SNEGSKA, per germline (reference sequence). V lost 3 bases, J lost 4 bases, and 15 bases lay in between.